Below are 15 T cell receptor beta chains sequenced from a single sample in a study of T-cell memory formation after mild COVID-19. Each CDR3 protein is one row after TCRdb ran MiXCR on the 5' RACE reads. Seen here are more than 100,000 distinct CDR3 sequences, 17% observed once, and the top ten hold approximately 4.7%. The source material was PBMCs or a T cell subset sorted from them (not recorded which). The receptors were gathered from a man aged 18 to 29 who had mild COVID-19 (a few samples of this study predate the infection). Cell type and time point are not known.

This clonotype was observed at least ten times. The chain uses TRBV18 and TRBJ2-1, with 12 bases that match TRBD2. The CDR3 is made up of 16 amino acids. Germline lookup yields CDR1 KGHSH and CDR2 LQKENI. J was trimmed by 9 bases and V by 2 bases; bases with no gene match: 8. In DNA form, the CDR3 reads TGTGCCAGCTCACCAGCTAGCGGGGGGGCCGGTATTGAGCAGTTCTTC. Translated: CASSPASGGAGIEQFF.

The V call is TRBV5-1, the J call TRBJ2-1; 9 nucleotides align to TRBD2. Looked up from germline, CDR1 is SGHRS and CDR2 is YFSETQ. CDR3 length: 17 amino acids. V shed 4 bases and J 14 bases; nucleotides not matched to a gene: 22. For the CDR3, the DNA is TGCGCCAGCAGCCGCCTAGGAGTGGGACTAGCCTTCACCAAGGAGTTCTTC. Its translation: CASSRLGVGLAFTKEFF.

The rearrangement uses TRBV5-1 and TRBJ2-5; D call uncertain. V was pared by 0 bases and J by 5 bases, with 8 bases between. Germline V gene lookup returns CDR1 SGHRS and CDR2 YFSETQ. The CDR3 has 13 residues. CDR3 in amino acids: CASSLVTAETQYF. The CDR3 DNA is TGCGCCAGCAGCTTGGTCACAGCGGAGACCCAGTACTTC. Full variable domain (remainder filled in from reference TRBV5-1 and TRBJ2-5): KAGVTQTPRYLIKTRGQQVTLSCSPISGHRSVSWYQQTPGQGLQFLFEYFSETQRNKGNFPGRFSGRQFSNSRSEMNVSTLELGDSALYLCASSLVTAETQYFGPGTRLLVL.

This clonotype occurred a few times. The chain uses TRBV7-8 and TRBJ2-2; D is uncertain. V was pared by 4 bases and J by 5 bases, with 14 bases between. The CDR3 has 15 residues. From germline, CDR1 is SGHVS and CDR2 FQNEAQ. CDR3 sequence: CASSSQRVHTGELFF. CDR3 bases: TGTGCCAGCAGCTCCCAAAGGGTACATACCGGGGAGCTGTTTTTT.

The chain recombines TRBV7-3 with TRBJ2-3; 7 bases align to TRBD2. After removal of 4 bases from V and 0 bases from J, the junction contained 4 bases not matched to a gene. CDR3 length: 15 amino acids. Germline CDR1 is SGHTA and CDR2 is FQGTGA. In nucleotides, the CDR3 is TGTGCCAGCAGCTCGAAGCGGGGAAGCACAGATACGCAGTATTTT. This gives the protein CASSSKRGSTDTQYF.

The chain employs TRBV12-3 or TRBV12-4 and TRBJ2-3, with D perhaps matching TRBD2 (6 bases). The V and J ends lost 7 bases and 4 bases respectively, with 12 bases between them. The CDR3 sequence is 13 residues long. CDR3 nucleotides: TGTGCCAGCACCCTGCGGGGAGCAGATACGCAGTATTTT. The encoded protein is CASTLRGADTQYF.

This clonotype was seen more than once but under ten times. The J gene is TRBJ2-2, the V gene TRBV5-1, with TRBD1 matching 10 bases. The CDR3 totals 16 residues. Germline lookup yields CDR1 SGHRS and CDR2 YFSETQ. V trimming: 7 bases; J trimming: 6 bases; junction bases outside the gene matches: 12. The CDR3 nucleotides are TGCGCCAGCGGGGACGGGACAGGGGCCCCGTCCGGGGAGCTGTTTTTT. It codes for CASGDGTGAPSGELFF.

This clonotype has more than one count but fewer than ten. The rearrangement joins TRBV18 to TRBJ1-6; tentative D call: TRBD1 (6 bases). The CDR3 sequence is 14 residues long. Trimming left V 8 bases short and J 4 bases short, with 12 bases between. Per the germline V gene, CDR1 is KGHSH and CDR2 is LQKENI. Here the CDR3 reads CASNSGQYNSPLHF. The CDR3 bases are TGTGCCAGCAACTCCGGACAGTATAATTCACCCCTCCACTTT.

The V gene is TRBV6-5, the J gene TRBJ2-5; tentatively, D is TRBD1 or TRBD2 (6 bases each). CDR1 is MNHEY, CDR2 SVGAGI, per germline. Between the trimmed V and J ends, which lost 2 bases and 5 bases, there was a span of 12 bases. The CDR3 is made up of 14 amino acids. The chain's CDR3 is CASSYPGAGETQYF. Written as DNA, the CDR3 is TGTGCCAGCAGTTACCCGGGGGCCGGGGAGACCCAGTACTTC.

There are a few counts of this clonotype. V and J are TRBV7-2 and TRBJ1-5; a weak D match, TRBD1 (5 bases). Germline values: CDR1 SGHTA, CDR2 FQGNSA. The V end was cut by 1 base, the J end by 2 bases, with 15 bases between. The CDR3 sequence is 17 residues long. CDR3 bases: TGTGCCAGCAGCTTAGGATCGGGGGGTGGTGGCAATCAGCCCCAGCATTTT. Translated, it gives CASSLGSGGGGNQPQHF.

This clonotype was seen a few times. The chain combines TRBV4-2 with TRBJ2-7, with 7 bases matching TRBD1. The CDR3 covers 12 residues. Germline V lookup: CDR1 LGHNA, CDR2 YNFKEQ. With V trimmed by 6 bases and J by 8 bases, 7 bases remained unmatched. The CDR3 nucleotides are TGTGCCAGCAGTGGACAGGACGGCCAGCAGTACGTC. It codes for CASSGQDGQQYV.

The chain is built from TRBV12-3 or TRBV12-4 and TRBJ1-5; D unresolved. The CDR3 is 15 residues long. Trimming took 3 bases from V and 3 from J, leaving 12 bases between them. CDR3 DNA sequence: TGTGCCAGCAGTTTGCGTCGCCATTACAATCAGCCCCAGCATTTT. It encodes CASSLRRHYNQPQHF.

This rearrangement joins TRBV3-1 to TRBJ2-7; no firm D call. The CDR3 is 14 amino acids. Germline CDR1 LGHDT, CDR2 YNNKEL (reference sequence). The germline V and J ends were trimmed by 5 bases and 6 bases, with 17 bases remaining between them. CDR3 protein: CASSNAHGWGEQYF. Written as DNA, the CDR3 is TGTGCCAGCAGCAACGCTCACGGGTGGGGCGAGCAGTACTTC.

CDR3 nucleotides: TGTGCCACCAGCCGCGGACAGGGGAAGGCCGGGGAGCTGTTTTTT. Residues: CATSRGQGKAGELFF. The V gene is TRBV15, the J gene TRBJ2-2, with TRBD1 matching over 9 bases. Germline V gives CDR1 LNHNV, CDR2 YYDKDF (reference sequence). Trimming cost V 5 bases and J 6 bases; bases outside gene matches: 7. The CDR3 runs 15 residues.

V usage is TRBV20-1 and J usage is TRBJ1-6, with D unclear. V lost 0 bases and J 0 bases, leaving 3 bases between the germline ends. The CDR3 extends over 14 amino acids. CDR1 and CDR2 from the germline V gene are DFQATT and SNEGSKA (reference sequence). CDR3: CSARDLSYNSPLHF. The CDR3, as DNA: TGCAGTGCTAGAGATCTCTCCTATAATTCACCCCTCCACTTT.